The sequence of this T cell receptor beta chain was determined in a study of blood T cell repertoires in COVID-19. Study at large: Samples came from the United States, Italy and Spain, spanning acute and convalescent COVID-19. From T cells, B-cell-depleted T cells, or PBMCs came the material, which was cDNA or gDNA.

In the source study's methods: Amplification of reference gene primers provided the estimated nucleated cell counts. Repertoires were generated with immunoSEQ multiplex PCR, while TCRdb's copy carries only in-frame clones and drops some. For V, J and clone size, that table is used; D and trimming come from the DNA. This table has just over 80,000 clones, roughly 89% appearing once. In assigning cohorts, the study relied on participant-reported clinical history. CDR1 is SQVTM, CDR2 ANQGSEA, per germline. The V segment lost 8 bases and the J segment 7 bases; nucleotides outside the gene matches: 13. CDR3 length: 15 residues.

Sequencing was done on a sample of PBMCs or T cells enriched from blood (not recorded which). The source is a woman aged 45-65 years with acute COVID-19. This sequence joins TRBV29-1 and TRBJ2-2; TRBD2 matches 10 bases. CDR3: CSTPPSGRFGGELFF. The CDR3 DNA is TGCAGCACACCCCCTAGCGGGAGATTCGGCGGGGAGCTGTTTTTT.